This TCR beta chain was sequenced for a study of blood T cell repertoires in COVID-19. Study in general: Material from acute and convalescent COVID-19 was sourced from the United States, Italy and Spain. T cells, B-cell-depleted T cells, or PBMCs provided the cDNA or gDNA that served as material.

In the original processing: Amplifying reference gene primers gave estimates of nucleated cell counts. Assay used: immunoSEQ multiplex PCR; TCRdb lists only in-frame clones, some missing. V, J and clone size are taken as reported in that table, and D and trimming were inferred from the DNA itself. The sample lists 120,000 to 150,000 clones, 88% seen once, with roughly 2.1% in the top ten. The sequencing sample was made of peripheral blood. This sequence was found in a human donor in a cohort sampled during active COVID-19.

In DNA, the CDR3 is TGTGCCAGCAGCTTTGGTCAGGGTGATAATTCACCCCTCCACTTT. Protein product: CASSFGQGDNSPLHF. This rearrangement joins TRBV13 to TRBJ1-6, with a weak D call TRBD1 (5 bases). The germline V and J ends were trimmed by 3 bases and 5 bases, with 11 bases remaining between them. CDR3 length: 15 amino acids. Germline loops: CDR1 PRHDT, CDR2 FYEKMQ (reference sequence).